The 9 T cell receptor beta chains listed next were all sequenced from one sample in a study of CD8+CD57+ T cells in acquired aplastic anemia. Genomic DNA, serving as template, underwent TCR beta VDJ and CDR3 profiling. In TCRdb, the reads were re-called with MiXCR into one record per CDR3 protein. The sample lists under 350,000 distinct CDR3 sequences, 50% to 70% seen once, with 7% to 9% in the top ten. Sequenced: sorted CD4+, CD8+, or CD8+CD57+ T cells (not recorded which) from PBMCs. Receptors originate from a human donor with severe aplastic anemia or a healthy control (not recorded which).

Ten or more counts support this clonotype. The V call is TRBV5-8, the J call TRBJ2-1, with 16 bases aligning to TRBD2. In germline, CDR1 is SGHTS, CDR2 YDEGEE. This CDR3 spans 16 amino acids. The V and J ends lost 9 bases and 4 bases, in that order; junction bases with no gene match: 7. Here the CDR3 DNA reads TGTGCCAACCCGGGACTAGCGGGGGGGAAGTACAATGAGCAGTTCTTC. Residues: CANPGLAGGKYNEQFF.

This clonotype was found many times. The CDR3 nucleotides are TGTGCCAGTAGTATCCACCTCCGGGGAGGTCAGCCCCAGCATTTT. It codes for CASSIHLRGGQPQHF. The chain combines TRBV19 with TRBJ1-5; D is ambiguous. Germline V gene lookup returns CDR1 LNHDA and CDR2 SQIVND (reference sequence). Between the trimmed V and J ends, which lost 3 bases and 6 bases, there was a span of 15 bases. The CDR3 runs to 15 residues. Full variable domain (rest looked up from reference TRBV19 and TRBJ1-5): DGGITQSPKYLFRKEGQNVTLSCEQNLNHDAMYWYRQDPGQGLRLIYYSQIVNDFQKGDIAEGYSVSREKKESFPLTVTSAQKNPTAFYLCASSIHLRGGQPQHFGDGTRLSIL.

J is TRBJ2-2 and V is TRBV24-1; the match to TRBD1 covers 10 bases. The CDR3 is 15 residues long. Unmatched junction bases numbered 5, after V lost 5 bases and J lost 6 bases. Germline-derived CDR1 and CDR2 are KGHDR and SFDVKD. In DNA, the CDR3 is TGTGCCACCAGTGTCGGGACAGGGGATGCCGGGGAGCTGTTTTTT. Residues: CATSVGTGDAGELFF.

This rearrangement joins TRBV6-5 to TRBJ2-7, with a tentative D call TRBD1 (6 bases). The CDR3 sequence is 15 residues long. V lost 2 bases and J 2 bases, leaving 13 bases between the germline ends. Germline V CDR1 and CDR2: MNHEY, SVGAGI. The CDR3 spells CASSYPLRGPYEQYF. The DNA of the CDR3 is TGTGCCAGCAGTTACCCCCTCAGGGGACCCTACGAGCAGTACTTC.

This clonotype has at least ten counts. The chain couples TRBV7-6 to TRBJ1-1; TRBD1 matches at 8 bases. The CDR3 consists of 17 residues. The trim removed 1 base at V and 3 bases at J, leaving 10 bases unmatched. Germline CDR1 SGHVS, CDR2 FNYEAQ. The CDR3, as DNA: TGTGCCAGCAGCTTAGTCGAGTCCAGGGGGCTGGACACTGAAGCTTTCTTT. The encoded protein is CASSLVESRGLDTEAFF.

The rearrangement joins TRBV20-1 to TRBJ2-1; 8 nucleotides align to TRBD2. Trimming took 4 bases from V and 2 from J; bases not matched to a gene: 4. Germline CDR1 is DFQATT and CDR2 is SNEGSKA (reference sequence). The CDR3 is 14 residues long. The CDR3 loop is CSATQRGPYNEQFF. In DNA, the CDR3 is TGCAGTGCTACCCAGCGGGGGCCCTACAATGAGCAGTTCTTC.

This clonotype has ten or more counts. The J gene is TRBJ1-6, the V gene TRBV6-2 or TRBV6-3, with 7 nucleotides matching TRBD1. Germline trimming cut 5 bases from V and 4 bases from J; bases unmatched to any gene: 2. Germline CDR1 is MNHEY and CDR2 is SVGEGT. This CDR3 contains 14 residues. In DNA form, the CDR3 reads TGTGCCAGCAGTCCGGGACAGTATAATTCACCCCTCCACTTT. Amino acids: CASSPGQYNSPLHF.

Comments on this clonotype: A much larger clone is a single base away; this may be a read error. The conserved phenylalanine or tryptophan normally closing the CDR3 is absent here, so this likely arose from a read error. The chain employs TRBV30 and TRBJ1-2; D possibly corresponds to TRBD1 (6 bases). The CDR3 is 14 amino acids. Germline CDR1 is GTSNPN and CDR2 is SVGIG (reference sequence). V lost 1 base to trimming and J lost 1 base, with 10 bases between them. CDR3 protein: CAWSGQEINYGYTY. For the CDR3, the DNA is TGTGCCTGGAGTGGACAGGAGATTAACTATGGCTACACCTAC.

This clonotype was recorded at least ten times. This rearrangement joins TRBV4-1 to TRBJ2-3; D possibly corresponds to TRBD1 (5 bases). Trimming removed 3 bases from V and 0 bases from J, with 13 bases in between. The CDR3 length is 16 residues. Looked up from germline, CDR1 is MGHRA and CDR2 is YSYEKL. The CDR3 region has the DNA TGCGCCAGCAGCCAGGGGCGAGCCCTTAGCACAGATACGCAGTATTTT. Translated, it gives CASSQGRALSTDTQYF.